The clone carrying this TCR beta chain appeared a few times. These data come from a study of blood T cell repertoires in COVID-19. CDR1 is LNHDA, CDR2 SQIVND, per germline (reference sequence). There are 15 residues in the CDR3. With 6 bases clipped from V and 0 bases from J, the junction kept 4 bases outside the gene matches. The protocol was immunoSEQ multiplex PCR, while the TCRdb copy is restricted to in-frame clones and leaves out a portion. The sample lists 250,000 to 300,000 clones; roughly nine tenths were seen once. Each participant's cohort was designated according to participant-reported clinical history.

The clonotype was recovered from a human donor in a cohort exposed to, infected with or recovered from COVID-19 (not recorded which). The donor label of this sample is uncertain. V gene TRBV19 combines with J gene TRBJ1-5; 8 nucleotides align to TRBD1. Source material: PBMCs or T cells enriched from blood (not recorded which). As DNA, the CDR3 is TGTGCCAGTAGCACAGGGGGTTCTAGCAATCAGCCCCAGCATTTT. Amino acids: CASSTGGSSNQPQHF.